This entry lists 4 T cell receptor beta chains sequenced from one sample in a study of blood T cell repertoires in COVID-19. Measured with immunoSEQ multiplex PCR; TCRdb has only the in-frame clones, and not every one. Among hundreds of thousands of clones listed, more than 90% were seen once. The sample consisted of PBMCs or T cells enriched from blood (not recorded which). These receptors all come from a man aged 60 to 75 who had recovered from COVID-19.

This sequence joins TRBV6-5 and TRBJ1-2, with D uncertain. Trimming cost V 10 bases and J 3 bases, with 18 bases left between them. CDR1 is MNHEY, CDR2 SVGAGI, per germline. CDR3 length equals 14 residues. The CDR3 DNA follows: TGTGCCACGACTCCGGGGATGGGTGACTATGGCTACACCTTC. Its protein product is CATTPGMGDYGYTF.

The rearrangement uses TRBV6-1 and TRBJ1-1; D not resolved. Germline V gene lookup returns CDR1 MNHNS and CDR2 SASEGT. The CDR3 sequence is 14 residues long. The V end lost 1 base, the J end lost 11 bases, and 17 bases lay between the germline ends. The CDR3 nucleotides are TGTGCCAGCAGTGAAGTTGAGGGAACGGTTGTGGCTTTCTTT. The encoded protein is CASSEVEGTVVAFF.

V usage is TRBV9 and J usage is TRBJ1-1, with D possibly TRBD1 on 6 matching bases. This CDR3 contains 14 residues. Trimming removed 4 bases from V and 5 bases from J, with 15 bases in between. The germline CDR1 and CDR2 sequences are SGDLS and YYNGEE. Written as DNA, the CDR3 is TGTGCCAGCAGCATGAACAGGGAGGGGACTGAAGCTTTCTTT. Its protein is CASSMNREGTEAFF.

This clone was picked up one time. The V gene is TRBV5-4, the J gene TRBJ2-5; possible D gene TRBD1, 6 bases. The ends were cut back, 0 bases at V and 2 bases at J, with 14 bases in the middle. Germline V gene sequence: CDR1 SGHNT, CDR2 YYREEE (reference sequence). CDR3 length: 16 residues. The CDR3: CASSLGGRGGQETQYF. CDR3 nucleotide sequence: TGTGCCAGCAGCTTGGGTGGTCGAGGGGGACAAGAGACCCAGTACTTC.